Each of the 30 T cell receptor beta chains below was sequenced from the same sample in a study of blood T cell repertoires in COVID-19. Produced via immunoSEQ multiplex PCR; TCRdb's table is partial and in-frame only. The table has roughly 170,000 clones, around 84% seen once. Sequenced input: peripheral blood. Source of these receptors: a man aged 35 to 55 with active or convalescent COVID-19.

The chain has TRBV19 and TRBJ2-1; TRBD2 agrees at 13 bases. Germline V CDR1 and CDR2: LNHDA, SQIVND (reference sequence). V trimming: 6 bases; J trimming: 7 bases; junction bases outside the gene matches: 15. The CDR3 has 18 residues. CDR3 coding DNA: TGTGCCAGTAGACGTCGGGGTACTAGCGGGGGGGCACCTAATGAGCAGTTCTTC. Amino acid sequence: CASRRRGTSGGAPNEQFF.

The chain recombines TRBV15 with TRBJ1-6, with TRBD1 as a possible D gene (5 bases). The CDR3 spans 14 residues. Trimming removed 5 bases at V and 8 bases at J, with 13 bases between. CDR1 and CDR2 (germline): LNHNV, YYDKDF (reference sequence). The CDR3 nucleotides read TGTGCCACCAGCGGCCAGGGAGGGGATTCACCCCTCCACTTT. Translation gives CATSGQGGDSPLHF.

The chain couples TRBV7-8 to TRBJ1-6; D remains unclear. Per germline, CDR1 SGHVS and CDR2 FQNEAQ. The germline V and J ends were trimmed by 3 bases and 0 bases, with 6 bases remaining between them. CDR3 size: 15 residues. The CDR3 nucleotides are TGTGCCAGCAGCTTTCTTAGCTCCTATAATTCACCCCTCCACTTT. Translated, it gives CASSFLSSYNSPLHF.

CDR3 sequence: CALWFGGENGNQPQHF. CDR3 DNA sequence: TGTGCTCTTTGGTTTGGAGGGGAGAATGGCAATCAGCCCCAGCATTTT. This chain uses TRBV7-7 with TRBJ1-5; D possibly corresponds to TRBD1 (5 bases). From germline, CDR1 is SSHAT and CDR2 FNYEAQ (reference sequence). The CDR3 consists of 16 residues.

This clone was found once. This chain links TRBV30 with TRBJ2-3; D is perhaps TRBD2 (5 bases). The CDR3 spans 14 residues. Trimming cost V 2 bases and J 3 bases, with 12 bases left between them. Per germline, CDR1 GTSNPN and CDR2 SVGIG (reference sequence). In DNA, the CDR3 is TGTGCCTGGAGTTTGACTATGGGTACAGATACGCAGTATTTT. Translation gives CAWSLTMGTDTQYF. Looking up the rest from reference TRBV30 and TRBJ2-3 gives the full variable domain: SQTIHQWPATLVQPVGSPLSLECTVEGTSNPNLYWYRQAAGRGLQLLFYSVGIGQISSEVPQNLSASRPQDRQFILSSKKLLLSDSGFYLCAWSLTMGTDTQYFGPGTRLTVL.

This clone was picked up one time. The rearrangement uses TRBV7-8 and TRBJ2-3; D unclear. Trimming removed 5 bases from V and 6 bases from J, with 6 bases in between. CDR1 and CDR2 (germline): SGHVS, FQNEAQ. The CDR3 extends over 11 amino acids. The DNA for the CDR3 is TGTGCCAGCAGCCCTATGGATACGCAGTATTTT. It translates to CASSPMDTQYF.

The J gene is TRBJ1-1, the V gene TRBV2; 7 bases map to TRBD1. V lost 3 bases and J lost 7; bases outside the gene matches: 17. Per germline, CDR1 SNHLY and CDR2 FYNNEI. This CDR3 comprises 17 residues. Here the CDR3 reads CASSDWGDRVFIDEAFF. The CDR3 bases are TGTGCCAGCAGTGATTGGGGTGACAGGGTATTTATCGATGAAGCTTTCTTT.

V and J are TRBV24-1 and TRBJ1-5, with D possibly matching TRBD1 (6 bases). Germline V gives CDR1 KGHDR, CDR2 SFDVKD. V lost 2 bases to trimming and J lost 4 bases, with 14 bases between them. This CDR3 is built from 16 residues. The CDR3 nucleotides read TGTGCCACCAGTGATTCGTGGACAGAAGATAATCAGCCCCAGCATTTT. As protein: CATSDSWTEDNQPQHF.

This clone has a handful of counts. The chain carries TRBV19 and TRBJ1-5; D gene unclear. Germline values: CDR1 LNHDA, CDR2 SQIVND (reference sequence). This CDR3 region has 14 residues. V was shortened by 5 bases and J by 2 bases, with 10 bases between the two germline ends. The CDR3 protein is CASSLSGGNQPQHF. The CDR3 DNA reads as TGTGCCAGTAGTCTTTCGGGAGGCAATCAGCCCCAGCATTTT.

The rearrangement joins TRBV11-3 to TRBJ2-5; a possible D gene is TRBD2 (6 bases). This CDR3 is 14 amino acids long. Looked up from germline, CDR1 is SGHNT and CDR2 is YENEEA. V was pared by 1 base and J by 5 bases, with 11 bases between. As DNA, the CDR3 is TGTGCCAGCAGCTTAGTAGCTAGCGAGGAGACCCAGTACTTC. It is translated as CASSLVASEETQYF.

This clone has a single count. The chain has TRBV5-1 and TRBJ2-3, with D possibly matching TRBD2 (6 bases). The germline V gene has CDR1 SGHRS and CDR2 YFSETQ. V was shortened by 1 base and J by 1 base, with 16 bases between the two germline ends. The CDR3 is 17 amino acids. This chain's CDR3 is CASSLRGTGTGTDTQYF. In nucleotides, the CDR3 is TGCGCCAGCAGCTTGCGGGGGACCGGGACGGGCACAGATACGCAGTATTTT.

The gene calls are TRBV9 and TRBJ2-5; D is undetermined. This CDR3 has 14 amino acids. The ends were cut back, 3 bases at V and 4 bases at J, with 13 bases in the middle. CDR1 is SGDLS and CDR2 is YYNGEE in the germline V gene. Here the CDR3 DNA reads TGTGCCAGCAGCGCTAGTGGGTCCGGAGAGACCCAGTACTTC. Translating gives CASSASGSGETQYF.

In DNA form, the CDR3 reads TGTGCCAGCAGCCGCGACAGGGTTAGGGTCATGAACACTGAAGCTTTCTTT. Translation gives CASSRDRVRVMNTEAFF. V gene TRBV5-6 combines with J gene TRBJ1-1; TRBD1 agrees at 7 bases. Germline lookup yields CDR1 SGHDT and CDR2 YYEEEE. The CDR3 consists of 17 residues. The ends lost 4 bases at V and 0 bases at J; junction bases unmatched: 12.

The chain couples TRBV6-1 to TRBJ1-1; D perhaps matches TRBD1 (6 bases). Germline V gene lookup returns CDR1 MNHNS and CDR2 SASEGT. This CDR3 is 16 amino acids long. The ends were cut back, 2 bases at V and 3 bases at J, with 16 bases in the middle. DNA for the CDR3: TGTGCCAGCAGTGAATCACAGGGTATAAGGGACACTGAAGCTTTCTTT. Its translation: CASSESQGIRDTEAFF.

The chain carries TRBV11-2 and TRBJ2-4, with TRBD2 as a possible D gene (6 bases). Trimming pared 5 bases from V and 1 base from J, leaving 18 bases between. The CDR3 sequence is 17 residues long. The germline V gene has CDR1 SGHAT and CDR2 FQNNGV. DNA for the CDR3: TGTGCCAGCAGCCCAGGACGGGCGGGGTTGGCCAAAAACATTCAGTACTTC. Translation gives CASSPGRAGLAKNIQYF. Full variable domain (missing parts from reference TRBV11-2 and TRBJ2-4): EAGVAQSPRYKIIEKRQSVAFWCNPISGHATLYWYQQILGQGPKLLIQFQNNGVVDDSQLPKDRFSAERLKGVDSTLKIQPAKLEDSAVYLCASSPGRAGLAKNIQYFGAGTRLSVL.

The chain combines TRBV5-1 with TRBJ2-5; D is possibly TRBD1 (6 bases). Per germline, CDR1 SGHRS and CDR2 YFSETQ. CDR3 length: 16 amino acids. The V end was cut by 0 bases, the J end by 2 bases, with 14 bases between. The CDR3 loop reads CASSLGGRGPQETQYF. The CDR3 DNA sequence: TGCGCCAGCAGCTTGGGGGGCAGGGGCCCGCAAGAGACCCAGTACTTC.

The V and J genes are TRBV30 and TRBJ2-3, with TRBD1 matching 8 bases. Per the germline V gene, CDR1 is GTSNPN and CDR2 is SVGIG (reference sequence). The CDR3 loop spans 13 amino acids. The V gene end was trimmed by 7 bases and the J gene end by 3 bases; junction bases not matched to a gene: 6. This CDR3 reads CASSTGGTDTQYF. CDR3 DNA: TGTGCCTCCTCCACAGGGGGTACAGATACGCAGTATTTT.

The V and J genes are TRBV4-2 and TRBJ1-1; D uncertain. Trimming removed 0 bases from V and 1 base from J, with 3 bases in between. Germline lookup yields CDR1 LGHNA and CDR2 YNFKEQ. CDR3 length equals 13 residues. The CDR3 reads CASSQDKNTEAFF. CDR3 nucleotide sequence: TGTGCCAGCAGCCAAGATAAGAACACTGAAGCTTTCTTT.

The genes are TRBV7-2 and TRBJ1-2; 9 positions match TRBD1. V dropped 4 bases and J dropped 3; count of bases not matched to a gene: 6. Germline-derived CDR1 and CDR2 are SGHTA and FQGNSA. The CDR3 is made up of 15 amino acids. The CDR3 sequence is CASSYTGTGYYGYTF. The CDR3 coding sequence is TGTGCCAGCAGCTATACCGGGACAGGGTACTATGGCTACACCTTC.

As to this clone: This may come from a read error, since a much larger clone is one base off. This sequence joins TRBV5-4 and TRBJ1-1; D call uncertain. The germline V gene encodes CDR1 SGHNT and CDR2 YYREEE (reference sequence). The CDR3 extends over 13 amino acids. V lost 0 bases, J lost 1 base, and 4 bases lay in between. This chain's CDR3 is CASSLAGNTEAFF. The CDR3 DNA follows: TGTGCCAGCAGCTTGGCAGGGAACACTGAAGCTTTCTTT.

The V call is TRBV28, the J call TRBJ2-7; D remains unclear. The CDR3 is 13 amino acids. The V and J ends lost 6 bases and 0 bases respectively, with 9 bases between them. Germline V gene sequence: CDR1 MDHEN, CDR2 SYDVKM. CDR3 protein: CASSLRYSYEQYF. Written as DNA, the CDR3 is TGTGCCAGCAGCCTGAGATACTCCTACGAGCAGTACTTC. Drawing the rest from reference TRBV28 and TRBJ2-7, the complete variable domain is DVKVTQSSRYLVKRTGEKVFLECVQDMDHENMFWYRQDPGLGLRLIYFSYDVKMKEKGDIPEGYSVSREKKERFSLILESASTNQTSMYLCASSLRYSYEQYFGPGTRLTVT.

The chain employs TRBV2 and TRBJ1-1; 12 positions match TRBD1. V lost 6 bases, J lost 3 bases, and 11 bases stayed unmatched. The CDR3 is 17 amino acids. Germline values: CDR1 SNHLY, CDR2 FYNNEI. The CDR3 sequence is CASSPGTGGFLDTEAFF. For the CDR3, the DNA is TGTGCCAGCAGCCCGGGGACAGGGGGCTTTCTTGACACTGAAGCTTTCTTT. Full variable domain (missing parts from reference TRBV2 and TRBJ1-1): EPEVTQTPSHQVTQMGQEVILRCVPISNHLYFYWYRQILGQKVEFLVSFYNNEISEKSEIFDDQFSVERPDGSNFTLKIRSTKLEDSAMYFCASSPGTGGFLDTEAFFGQGTRLTVV.

The rearrangement uses TRBV18 and TRBJ1-2; the D gene is possibly TRBD1 (6 bases). The CDR3 runs to 19 residues. CDR1 KGHSH and CDR2 LQKENI come from the germline V gene. Deletions cut 5 bases from V and 1 base from J, with 26 bases between. CDR3 protein: CASSTPRRTEHYVNYGYTF. CDR3 in DNA: TGTGCCAGCTCAACCCCCCGCCGGACAGAGCATTACGTTAACTATGGCTACACCTTC.

The chain links TRBV7-2 to TRBJ2-3; possible D gene TRBD2, 6 bases. V was shortened by 4 bases and J by 0 bases, with 8 bases between the two germline ends. Germline V CDR1 and CDR2: SGHTA, FQGNSA. The CDR3 extends over 14 amino acids. The CDR3 reads CASSSGLSTDTQYF. The CDR3 DNA sequence: TGTGCCAGCAGCTCGGGACTCAGCACAGATACGCAGTATTTT.

The J gene is TRBJ1-1, the V gene TRBV27; no reliable D call. CDR3 length: 17 residues. V shed 0 bases and J shed 1 base, with 15 bases lying between them. Germline V lookup: CDR1 MNHEY, CDR2 SMNVEV (reference sequence). This chain's CDR3 is CASSLSPPLARNTEAFF. Written as DNA, the CDR3 is TGTGCCAGCAGTTTATCTCCTCCGTTAGCACGGAACACTGAAGCTTTCTTT.

Note on this clone: The same CDR3 is also encoded by other DNA sequences in this sample. The rearrangement links TRBV5-5 to TRBJ1-5; the D is unclear. The CDR3 length is 13 residues. Germline V CDR1 and CDR2: SGHKS, YYEKEE (reference sequence). The V and J ends lost 2 bases and 4 bases respectively, with 7 bases between them. The CDR3 is CASSLEPNQPQHF. CDR3 DNA sequence: TGTGCCAGCAGCTTAGAGCCTAATCAGCCCCAGCATTTT.

This clone was seen only a few times. This chain connects TRBV9 to TRBJ2-5; the D gene is possibly TRBD1 (5 bases). The CDR3 consists of 14 residues. Germline-derived CDR1 and CDR2 are SGDLS and YYNGEE. V lost 3 bases and J lost 5, with 14 bases in between. CDR3 bases: TGTGCCAGCAGCGCGAGTGTGGGGCGTGAGACCCAGTACTTC. It encodes CASSASVGRETQYF.

The V call is TRBV19, the J call TRBJ1-2; 7 bases align to TRBD1. The CDR3 consists of 16 residues. Germline V CDR1 and CDR2: LNHDA, SQIVND (reference sequence). J was trimmed by 4 bases and V by 5 bases; bases with no gene match: 13. This CDR3 reads CASSPTHRGRIYGYTF. CDR3 bases: TGTGCCAGTAGTCCTACCCACAGGGGTCGGATCTATGGCTACACCTTC.

This clone has only one observation. The chain carries TRBV28 and TRBJ1-5; 10 bases fit TRBD1. The CDR3 runs to 13 residues. With 7 bases clipped from V and 8 bases from J, the junction kept 5 bases outside the gene matches. Germline V gene sequence: CDR1 MDHEN, CDR2 SYDVKM. CDR3 in amino acids: CASTDRGQEPQHF. CDR3 nucleotide sequence: TGTGCCAGCACCGACAGGGGGCAGGAGCCCCAGCATTTT.

This chain joins TRBV5-4 and TRBJ1-6, with D perhaps matching TRBD1 (5 bases). Trimming removed 1 base from V and 5 bases from J, with 10 bases in between. Germline CDR1 reads SGHNT; CDR2 reads YYREEE (reference sequence). CDR3 length: 15 amino acids. CDR3 bases: TGTGCCAGCAGCTTGCGGGACTTAAATAATTCACCCCTCCACTTT. Translation: CASSLRDLNNSPLHF. Looking up the rest from reference TRBV5-4 and TRBJ1-6 gives the full variable domain: ETGVTQSPTHLIKTRGQQVTLRCSSQSGHNTVSWYQQALGQGPQFIFQYYREEENGRGNFPPRFSGLQFPNYSSELNVNALELDDSALYLCASSLRDLNNSPLHFGNGTRLTVT.